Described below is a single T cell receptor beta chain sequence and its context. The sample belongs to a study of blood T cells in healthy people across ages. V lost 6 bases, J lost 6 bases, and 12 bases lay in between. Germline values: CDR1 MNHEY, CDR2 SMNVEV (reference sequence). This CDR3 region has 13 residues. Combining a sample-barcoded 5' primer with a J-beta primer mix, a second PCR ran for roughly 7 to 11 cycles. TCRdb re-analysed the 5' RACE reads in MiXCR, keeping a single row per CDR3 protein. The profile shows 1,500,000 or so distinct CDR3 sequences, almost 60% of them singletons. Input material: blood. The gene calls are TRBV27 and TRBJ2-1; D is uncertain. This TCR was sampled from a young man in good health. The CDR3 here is CASSTIDFNEQFF. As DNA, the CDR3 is TGTGCCAGCAGCACTATAGATTTCAATGAGCAGTTCTTC.